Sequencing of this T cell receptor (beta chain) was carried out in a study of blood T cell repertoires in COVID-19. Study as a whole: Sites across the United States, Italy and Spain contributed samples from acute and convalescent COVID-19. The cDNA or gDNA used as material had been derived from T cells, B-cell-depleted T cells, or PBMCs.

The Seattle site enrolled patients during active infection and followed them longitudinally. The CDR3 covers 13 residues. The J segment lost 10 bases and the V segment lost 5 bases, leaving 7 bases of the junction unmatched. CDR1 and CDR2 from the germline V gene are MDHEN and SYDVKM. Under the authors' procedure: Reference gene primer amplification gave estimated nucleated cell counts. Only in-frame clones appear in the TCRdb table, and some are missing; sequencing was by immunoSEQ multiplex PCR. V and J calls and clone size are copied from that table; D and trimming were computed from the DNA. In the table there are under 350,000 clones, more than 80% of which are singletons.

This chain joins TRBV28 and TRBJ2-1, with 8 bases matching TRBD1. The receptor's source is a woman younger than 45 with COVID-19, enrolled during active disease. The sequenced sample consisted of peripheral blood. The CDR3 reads CASSPDRAGEQFF. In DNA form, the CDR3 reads TGTGCCAGCAGTCCGGACAGGGCGGGCGAGCAGTTCTTC.